This T cell receptor (beta chain) was retrieved from a study of regulatory T cells in long-lasting Graves disease. The time point was: newly diagnosed GD, antithyroid drugs for less than 3 months. The TCR library was made from RNA extracted from PBMCs. Germline CDR1 is SGHRS and CDR2 is YFSETQ. This CDR3 is 14 amino acids long. Unmatched junction bases numbered 10, after V lost 3 bases and J lost 7 bases. Through Arm-PCR of CDR3 regions and iRepertoire HTBI primers, TCR beta libraries were built. Using its own MiXCR run on the multiplex PCR reads, TCRdb lists one record per CDR3 protein. There are roughly 440,000 distinct CDR3 sequences in the sample; about 15% occur only once, and about 23% lies in the top ten. This clonotype was detected only a few times. These data were likewise used in another study, on T cells in Graves' hyperthyroidism and ophthalmopathy.

Specimen: peripheral blood mononuclear cells (PBMCs), collected at new diagnosis, from a patient treated with antithyroid drugs. The rearrangement links TRBV5-1 to TRBJ2-7; 7 nucleotides line up with TRBD1. This receptor was obtained from a woman between 18 and 29 years old with Graves disease. The CDR3 DNA is TGCGCCAGCAGCTGGGCTAGGGGGCGCGGGGAGCAGTACTTC. It encodes CASSWARGRGEQYF.